This T cell receptor (beta chain) was obtained from a study of blood T cells in healthy people across ages. This clonotype was seen just once. Its antigen is unknown. The authors drew 7.5 to 10 milliliters of peripheral blood from each donor. V gave up 5 bases and J gave up 7 bases, with 23 bases separating them. Germline V gene lookup returns CDR1 DFQATT and CDR2 SNEGSKA (reference sequence). The CDR3 has 16 amino acids. General study results and limits: Greater diversity and more naive CD4+ cells were seen in long-lived donors than in aged donors. Older age went with lower TCR beta diversity per million T cells, in a roughly linear way.

Sample-barcoded 5' priming and a J-beta primer mix drove a second PCR of 7 to 11 cycles. All cDNA molecules were each tagged by a template-switch adaptor with 12 random nucleotides. TCRdb reprocessed the 5' RACE reads with MiXCR, giving one entry per CDR3 protein. The data show about 730,000 distinct CDR3 sequences, roughly 41% seen once. The clonotype was recovered from a woman aged 55-70 years in good health. The sequencing input was blood. The rearrangement uses TRBV20-1 and TRBJ2-2; maybe TRBD1 (5 bases). CDR3 DNA sequence: TGCAGTGCTCCGTCGCAAGGGGCGCGATTAGGCGGGGAGCTGTTTTTT. The encoded protein is CSAPSQGARLGGELFF.